This TCR beta chain was sequenced in a study of graft-versus-host responses after intestinal transplantation. Study outcomes and limitations: In patients with graft-donor T cell macrochimerism, allograft graft-versus-host to host-versus-graft clonal ratios were high.

The authors processed graft tissue to release intraepithelial and lamina propria lymphocytes. In regard to this clone: The antigen is undetermined.

TCRdb's table, derived via immunoSEQ multiplex PCR, lists solely in-frame clones and lacks some. The table records some 5,000 clones, approximately 85% of them present only once. Looked up from germline, CDR1 is MGHRA and CDR2 is YSYEKL. V lost 1 base and J lost 3; bases outside the gene matches: 2. CDR3 length equals 15 residues. The clonotype originates from a human patient who received an intestinal transplant, so some T cells may come from the graft donor. The chain uses TRBV4-1 and TRBJ1-3; 8 nucleotides line up with TRBD1. This sample comprised ileum tissue, obtained 156 days after intestinal transplant. The DNA of the CDR3 is TGCGCCAGCAGCCAAGGGACAGGGAGTGGAAACACCATATATTTT. Translating gives CASSQGTGSGNTIYF.